These 20 T cell receptor beta chains originate from one sample sequenced in a study of T cells in localized non-small cell lung cancer. Generated by immunoSEQ multiplex PCR, the TCRdb table keeps only in-frame clones and is missing some. Counted here are about 12,000 clones, approximately 82% occurring once; the ten biggest clones make up approximately 20%. The input for sequencing was peripheral blood, taken before any cancer treatment. These receptors were collected from a male donor older than 55 with stage I lung adenocarcinoma.

The CDR3 region has the DNA TGCGCCAGCAGCTTGGGCCCGGGGGCTCTTGGGAATGAGCAGTTCTTC. This encodes CASSLGPGALGNEQFF. The gene calls are TRBV5-1 and TRBJ2-1; possibly TRBD1 or TRBD2 for D (6 bases each). The CDR3 extends over 16 amino acids. Germline V lookup: CDR1 SGHRS, CDR2 YFSETQ. With 0 bases removed from V and 7 bases from J, the gap between germline ends came to 17 bases.

This clone showed up just a few times. V is TRBV7-2 and J is TRBJ1-2, with D uncertain. The CDR3 has 14 residues. The V end lost 1 base, the J end lost 2 bases, and 8 bases lay between the germline ends. Germline V gene lookup returns CDR1 SGHTA and CDR2 FQGNSA. The CDR3 is CASSLGAKNYGYTF. DNA of the CDR3: TGTGCCAGCAGCTTAGGAGCAAAAAACTATGGCTACACCTTC.

The rearrangement uses TRBV27 and TRBJ1-2, with D unclear. CDR1 MNHEY and CDR2 SMNVEV come from the germline V gene (reference sequence). The CDR3 is 12 amino acids. V was trimmed by 4 bases and J by 14 bases, leaving 17 bases between them. The CDR3 DNA reads TGTGCCAGCAGTTCACACAACGTAATTTGGACCTTC. Its translation is CASSSHNVIWTF.

This clone has a single count. Written as DNA, the CDR3 is TGTGCCAGCAGTGCGCGGACGGGACTTAGCAATCAGCCCCAGCATTTT. Translated: CASSARTGLSNQPQHF. V is TRBV27 and J is TRBJ1-5; D might be TRBD1 (5 bases). With 5 bases removed from V and 0 bases from J, the gap between germline ends came to 14 bases. The CDR3 length is 16 residues. Germline values: CDR1 MNHEY, CDR2 SMNVEV (reference sequence).

Only one count was recorded for this clone. The chain employs TRBV2 and TRBJ1-5; D remains unclear. Germline loops: CDR1 SNHLY, CDR2 FYNNEI. Trimming pared 6 bases from V and 4 bases from J, leaving 10 bases between. The CDR3 has 13 residues. The CDR3 loop is CASSTNLNQPQHF. As DNA, the CDR3 is TGTGCCAGCAGCACAAATCTTAATCAGCCCCAGCATTTT.

The V gene is TRBV16, the J gene TRBJ1-5; 8 bases fit TRBD1. This CDR3 is 14 amino acids long. Per the germline V gene, CDR1 is KGHSY and CDR2 is FQNENV. V was pared by 5 bases and J by 6 bases, with 6 bases of the junction left unmatched. The CDR3 DNA is TGTGCCAGCAGCTTGGACAGGGAACCTCAGCCCCAGCATTTT. It specifies CASSLDREPQPQHF.

Written as DNA, the CDR3 is TGTGCCAGCAGCTTTGGCCTAGCTAGAGGGGGCACAGATACGCAGTATTTT. This codes for CASSFGLARGGTDTQYF. This chain links TRBV5-5 with TRBJ2-3; D is perhaps TRBD1 or TRBD2 (5 bases each). Trimming removed 2 bases at V and 1 base at J, with 17 bases between. The CDR3 extends over 17 amino acids. Germline CDR1 and CDR2: SGHKS and YYEKEE (reference sequence).

This clone was counted once. The chain couples TRBV6-5 to TRBJ2-7; 9 bases match TRBD1. The CDR3 contains 14 residues. With 5 bases clipped from V and 2 bases from J, the junction kept 4 bases outside the gene matches. Germline CDR1 and CDR2: MNHEY and SVGAGI. The CDR3 here is CASSRDRVAYEQYF. CDR3 DNA: TGTGCCAGCAGTCGGGACAGGGTGGCCTACGAGCAGTACTTC.

V gene TRBV9 combines with J gene TRBJ2-7; D may be TRBD2 (5 bases). From germline, CDR1 is SGDLS and CDR2 YYNGEE. V was pared by 4 bases and J by 5 bases, with 16 bases between. This CDR3 is built from 14 residues. The DNA of the CDR3 is TGTGCCAGCAGCTCCCGGGATAAATGGGACGAGCAGTACTTC. Its protein is CASSSRDKWDEQYF.

The chain carries TRBV28 and TRBJ2-1, with TRBD2 identical over 13 bases. The CDR3 spans 16 residues. CDR1 is MDHEN and CDR2 is SYDVKM in the germline V gene. The V segment lost 4 bases and the J segment 8 bases; nucleotides outside the gene matches: 8. DNA of the CDR3: TGTGCCAGCAGTTCCACTAGCGGGAGGGCCATCTATGAGCAGTTCTTC. Residues: CASSSTSGRAIYEQFF.

This CDR3 is CASSTTGTNGYTF. The CDR3 region has the DNA TGTGCCAGCAGCACCACAGGGACGAATGGCTACACCTTC. The chain recombines TRBV5-4 with TRBJ1-2; the D gene is possibly TRBD1 (6 bases). The germline CDR1 and CDR2 sequences are SGHNT and YYREEE (reference sequence). Trimming took off 4 bases at V and 6 bases at J, with 13 bases between the two ends. The CDR3 consists of 13 residues.

The sample holds one count of this clone. CDR3 DNA: TGTGCCAGCAGCAAAGAAGATACGCAGTATTTT. It yields the protein CASSKEDTQYF. This chain joins TRBV11-3 and TRBJ2-3; D is unresolved. Trimming took off 5 bases at V and 5 bases at J, with 5 bases between the two ends. CDR1 is SGHNT and CDR2 is YENEEA in the germline V gene. This CDR3 has 11 residues. Combining the CDR3 with reference TRBV11-3 and TRBJ2-3 gives the whole variable domain EAGVVQSPRYKIIEKKQPVAFWCNPISGHNTLYWYLQNLGQGPELLIRYENEEAVDDSQLPKDRFSAERLKGVDSTLKIQPAELGDSAVYLCASSKEDTQYFGPGTRLTVL.

The chain uses TRBV5-4 and TRBJ1-2; 8 bases are shared with TRBD1. V lost 0 bases to trimming and J lost 8 bases; unmatched junction nucleotides: 6. There are 14 residues in the CDR3. Germline CDR1 SGHNT, CDR2 YYREEE (reference sequence). In DNA, the CDR3 is TGTGCCAGCAGCTTGGATACAGGGGGATTAGGCTACACCTTC. Amino acids: CASSLDTGGLGYTF.

This clone was seen a handful of times. J is TRBJ2-1 and V is TRBV4-1; D remains unclear. Trimming cost V 3 bases and J 7 bases, with 10 bases left between them. This CDR3 contains 13 residues. Germline values: CDR1 MGHRA, CDR2 YSYEKL. CDR3 region: CASSHDYNNEQFF. The CDR3 DNA sequence: TGCGCCAGCAGCCACGATTATAATAATGAGCAGTTCTTC.

The chain links TRBV11-2 to TRBJ2-7, with 7 bases identical to TRBD1. With V trimmed by 1 base and J by 1 base, 4 bases remained unmatched. The CDR3 consists of 15 residues. Germline V lookup: CDR1 SGHAT, CDR2 FQNNGV. The CDR3 DNA follows: TGTGCCAGCAGCTTAGTAACAGGGGTATCCTACGAGCAGTACTTC. This translates into CASSLVTGVSYEQYF.

The chain links TRBV2 to TRBJ2-5; no clear D. The CDR3 is 15 residues long. Trimming shortened V by 1 base and J by 2 bases, and 11 bases separated the two germline ends. Germline-derived CDR1 and CDR2 are SNHLY and FYNNEI. The CDR3, as DNA: TGTGCCAGCAGTGAAGTCCGGGCCCCTCAAGAGACCCAGTACTTC. Amino acids: CASSEVRAPQETQYF.

This clone was recorded only once. The chain combines TRBV2 with TRBJ2-7; tentatively, D is TRBD2 (6 bases). V lost 2 bases to trimming and J lost 2 bases, with 13 bases between them. This CDR3 is built from 15 residues. Germline lookup yields CDR1 SNHLY and CDR2 FYNNEI. CDR3 DNA: TGTGCCAGCAGTGAAAACGGAGGGGCTACCTACGAGCAGTACTTC. It encodes CASSENGGATYEQYF.

The chain carries TRBV6-1 and TRBJ2-2, with a possible D match to TRBD2 (6 bases). CDR3 length: 14 residues. Germline lookup yields CDR1 MNHNS and CDR2 SASEGT. Trimming took off 9 bases at V and 0 bases at J, with 11 bases between the two ends. CDR3 amino acids: CASVGRTNTGELFF. CDR3 DNA: TGTGCCAGTGTTGGGAGGACGAACACCGGGGAGCTGTTTTTT.

The rearrangement links TRBV7-2 to TRBJ2-3, with 8 nucleotides matching TRBD2. CDR3 length: 16 residues. The V and J ends lost 2 bases and 1 base, in that order; junction bases with no gene match: 5. Germline loops: CDR1 SGHTA, CDR2 FQGNSA. CDR3 amino acids: CASSLMGTRGTDTQYF. CDR3 nucleotides: TGTGCCAGCAGCTTAATGGGGACTAGAGGCACAGATACGCAGTATTTT.

This clone was detected once. The gene calls are TRBV28 and TRBJ1-1; TRBD1 matches at 8 bases. The CDR3 runs 12 residues. Germline trimming cut 9 bases from V and 10 bases from J; bases unmatched to any gene: 10. Germline CDR1 reads MDHEN; CDR2 reads SYDVKM. The CDR3 protein is CASRQGTSRAFF. Here the CDR3 DNA reads TGTGCCAGTCGACAGGGGACCTCGCGAGCTTTCTTT.